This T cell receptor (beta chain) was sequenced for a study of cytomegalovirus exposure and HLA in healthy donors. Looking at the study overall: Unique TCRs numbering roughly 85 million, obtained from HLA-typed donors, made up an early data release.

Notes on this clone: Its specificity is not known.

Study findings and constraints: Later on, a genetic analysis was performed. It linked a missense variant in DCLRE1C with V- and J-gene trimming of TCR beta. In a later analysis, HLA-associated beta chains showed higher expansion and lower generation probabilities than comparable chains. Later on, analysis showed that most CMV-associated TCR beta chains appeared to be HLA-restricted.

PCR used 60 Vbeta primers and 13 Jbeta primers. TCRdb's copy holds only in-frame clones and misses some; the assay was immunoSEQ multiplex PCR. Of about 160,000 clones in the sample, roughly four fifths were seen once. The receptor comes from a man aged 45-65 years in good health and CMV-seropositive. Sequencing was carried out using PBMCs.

This chain's CDR3 is CASTLAKNIQYF. CDR3 DNA sequence: TGTGCCAGCACCCTAGCCAAAAACATTCAGTACTTC. J is TRBJ2-4 and V is TRBV2; unclear D gene. The CDR3 contains 12 residues. The germline CDR1 and CDR2 sequences are SNHLY and FYNNEI. The V gene lost 7 bases and the J gene lost 0 bases, with 4 bases spanning the gap. The variable domain in full, completed from reference TRBV2 and TRBJ2-4, reads EPEVTQTPSHQVTQMGQEVILRCVPISNHLYFYWYRQILGQKVEFLVSFYNNEISEKSEIFDDQFSVERPDGSNFTLKIRSTKLEDSAMYFCASTLAKNIQYFGAGTRLSVL.